These 13 T cell receptor beta chains were all obtained from the same sample, sequenced in a study of graft-versus-host responses after intestinal transplantation. Their specific antigens are unknown. Sequencing used immunoSEQ multiplex PCR; TCRdb keeps in-frame clones, though not all of them. The sample contains roughly 110,000 clones, roughly 87% of which appear only once. The material was unstimulated CD4+ T cells sorted from spleen or lymph node cells, obtained before transplant. The receptors here all came from a human donor who was the organ donor for an intestinal transplant.

This chain uses TRBV19 with TRBJ1-5, with D possibly TRBD1 on 5 matching bases. Looked up from germline, CDR1 is LNHDA and CDR2 is SQIVND (reference sequence). CDR3 length: 14 amino acids. Trimming removed 0 bases at V and 7 bases at J, with 10 bases between. The DNA of the CDR3 is TGTGCCAGTAGTATAGAGGCAGGGAGGCAGCCCCAGCATTTT. It translates to CASSIEAGRQPQHF.

The chain couples TRBV21-1 to TRBJ1-1; the table's D call, TRBD1, was not checked against the DNA. TRBV21-1 is classified as a pseudogene. This CDR3 has 14 amino acids. CDR3 residues: CASSKAAGVTEAFF. The CDR3 bases are TGTGCCAGCAGCAAAGCGGCAGGGGTCACTGAAGCTTTCTTT.

The chain couples TRBV5-1 to TRBJ2-5, with 7 positions matching TRBD2. This CDR3 has 14 amino acids. V lost 0 bases, J lost 2 bases, and 1 base stayed unmatched. Germline loops: CDR1 SGHRS, CDR2 YFSETQ. The CDR3 spells CASSLGTSQETQYF. The CDR3 coding sequence is TGCGCCAGCAGCTTGGGGACTAGTCAAGAGACCCAGTACTTC.

This chain joins TRBV30 and TRBJ1-4; 9 bases align to TRBD1. CDR3 size: 14 residues. V gave up 0 bases and J gave up 7 bases; unmatched junction bases: 3. Germline V lookup: CDR1 GTSNPN, CDR2 SVGIG (reference sequence). The CDR3 sequence: CAWSVRDRVEKLFF. DNA of the CDR3: TGTGCCTGGAGTGTACGGGACAGGGTTGAAAAACTGTTTTTT. Full variable domain (rest looked up from reference TRBV30 and TRBJ1-4): SQTIHQWPATLVQPVGSPLSLECTVEGTSNPNLYWYRQAAGRGLQLLFYSVGIGQISSEVPQNLSASRPQDRQFILSSKKLLLSDSGFYLCAWSVRDRVEKLFFGSGTQLSVL.

The CDR3 DNA reads TGTGCCAGCAGTGAAGAGATGACGAACACTGAAGCTTTCTTT. Its translation is CASSEEMTNTEAFF. This chain joins TRBV2 and TRBJ1-1, with D uncertain. The CDR3 consists of 14 residues. Per the germline V gene, CDR1 is SNHLY and CDR2 is FYNNEI. Trimming cost V 1 base and J 1 base, with 7 bases left between them.

The rearrangement uses TRBV9 and TRBJ2-5; D call uncertain. The J call is in doubt because the DNA end fits TRBJ2-7 better. Germline CDR1 and CDR2: SGDLS and YYNGEE. This CDR3 spans 14 amino acids. The DNA for the CDR3 is TGTGCCAGCAGCGTACTGAAAGACTCCTACGAGCAGTACTTC. Translated, it gives CASSVLKDSYEQYF.

This clone was picked up one time. The V and J genes are TRBV21-1 and TRBJ1-1; the D call in the table, TRBD1, was not verified against the DNA. TRBV21-1 is a documented pseudogene. The length of the CDR3 is 12 residues. DNA of the CDR3: TGTGCCAGCAGCAAAGCCCCAGTCGAAGCTTTCTTT. Translated, it gives CASSKAPVEAFF.

The chain joins TRBV28 to TRBJ1-2; a possible D gene is TRBD1 (6 bases). CDR1 and CDR2 from the germline V gene are MDHEN and SYDVKM. The CDR3 totals 14 residues. V dropped 5 bases and J dropped 5 bases, with 15 bases sitting between them. For the CDR3, the DNA is TGTGCCAGCAGTCCCGGACAGTATTCTTATGGCTACACCTTC. This sequence encodes CASSPGQYSYGYTF.

The J gene is TRBJ1-1, the V gene TRBV15; D remains ambiguous. CDR3 size: 13 residues. Trimming pared 1 base from V and 4 bases from J, leaving 7 bases between. CDR1 LNHNV and CDR2 YYDKDF come from the germline V gene (reference sequence). The CDR3 DNA reads as TGTGCCACCAGCAGAGTGGAGGGCACTGAAGCTTTCTTT. Translating gives CATSRVEGTEAFF.

The rearrangement uses TRBV18 and TRBJ2-7; perhaps D is TRBD1 or TRBD2 (6 bases each). The CDR3 runs 15 residues. V lost 4 bases and J lost 7, with 20 bases in between. Germline CDR1 KGHSH, CDR2 LQKENI. The CDR3: CASSRSGAAGQEQYF. Here the CDR3 DNA reads TGTGCCAGCTCACGGTCGGGGGCAGCCGGACAAGAGCAGTACTTC.

The chain combines TRBV7-2 with TRBJ1-2; D might be TRBD1 (5 bases). The CDR3 covers 16 residues. Germline CDR1 reads SGHTA; CDR2 reads FQGNSA. The V end was cut by 5 bases, the J end by 5 bases, with 21 bases between. CDR3 sequence reads: CASSRGGMRRGYGYTF. DNA for the CDR3: TGTGCCAGCAGCCGCGGGGGAATGCGCCGGGGGTATGGCTACACCTTC.

As for this clone: A junction boundary mismatches the germline segment, possibly from a read error. This sequence joins TRBV7-7 and TRBJ2-7; TRBD1 agrees at 8 bases. Germline-derived CDR1 and CDR2 are SSHAT and FNYEAQ (reference sequence). The CDR3 extends over 14 amino acids. Here the CDR3 reads CASSLGQASNEQYF. CDR3 nucleotide sequence: TGTGCTAGCAGCTTGGGACAGGCATCGAACGAGCAGTACTTC.

The gene calls are TRBV13 and TRBJ2-2, with 10 bases aligning to TRBD1. Germline values: CDR1 PRHDT, CDR2 FYEKMQ (reference sequence). This CDR3 comprises 16 residues. With V trimmed by 4 bases and J by 4 bases, 6 bases remained unmatched. CDR3 amino acids: CASSSRQGAVTGELFF. As DNA, the CDR3 is TGTGCCAGCAGCTCTCGACAGGGGGCGGTCACCGGGGAGCTGTTTTTT.